The 17 T cell receptor beta chains below were found in one sample sequenced in a study of glioma-infiltrating T cells. Amplification of TCR alpha and beta CDR3 regions from RNA used iRepertoire nested multiplex PCR. TCRdb used MiXCR to reprocess the multiplex PCR reads, holding one entry per CDR3 protein. The profile shows about 110,000 distinct CDR3 sequences, around a quarter of them singletons. The sample taken for sequencing was glioma tissue, nonneoplastic brain tissue, or PBMCs (not recorded which). The receptors originated from a human donor with low-grade glioma or glioblastoma, undergoing nonglioma brain surgery, or in good health (not recorded which).

In its sample, this clonotype was seen many times. The rearrangement joins TRBV4-1 to TRBJ2-3; D is perhaps TRBD1 (6 bases). This CDR3 has 13 amino acids. Germline loops: CDR1 MGHRA, CDR2 YSYEKL. V was shortened by 6 bases and J by 4 bases, with 11 bases between the two germline ends. The CDR3 loop reads CASRLQGSDTQYF. Written as DNA, the CDR3 is TGCGCCAGCAGGCTACAGGGCTCAGATACGCAGTATTTT.

This clonotype came up many times. The chain carries TRBV7-2 and TRBJ2-7, with TRBD2 matching 7 bases. With V trimmed by 2 bases and J by 0 bases, 7 bases remained unmatched. There are 16 residues in the CDR3. The V gene's germline CDR1 is SGHTA and CDR2 FQGNSA. The CDR3 region is CASSLKPSGSSYEQYF. The CDR3 nucleotides are TGTGCCAGCAGCTTAAAGCCTAGCGGTTCCTCCTACGAGCAGTACTTC.

For this clonotype: A much bigger clone sits one base away, suggesting this may be a read error. The rearrangement links TRBV12-3 or TRBV12-4 to TRBJ1-5; 7 bases fit TRBD1. Matching the DNA end better, TRBJ2-3 makes the J call doubtful. The CDR3 is 14 amino acids. CDR3 loop: CASTPDRAYQPQYF. The CDR3 nucleotides read TGTGCCAGCACCCCAGACAGGGCCTATCAGCCCCAGTATTTT.

The J gene is TRBJ1-2, the V gene TRBV12-3 or TRBV12-4; D ambiguous. The germline V and J ends were trimmed by 5 bases and 4 bases, with 8 bases remaining between them. The CDR3 is made up of 12 amino acids. The CDR3 region is CASSPAFYGYTF. The CDR3 nucleotides are TGTGCCAGCAGTCCTGCCTTCTATGGCTACACCTTC.

There are many counts of this clonotype. The V call is TRBV6-1, the J call TRBJ2-1; 7 bases map to TRBD2. CDR1 is MNHNS, CDR2 SASEGT, per germline. CDR3 length: 14 residues. V shed 10 bases and J 4 bases; nucleotides not matched to a gene: 10. The CDR3 region is CATSQSGMYNEQFF. The CDR3 coding sequence is TGTGCCACCTCCCAAAGCGGGATGTACAATGAGCAGTTCTTC.

This clonotype showed up many times. The rearrangement uses TRBV6-1 and TRBJ2-7; TRBD2 matches 9 bases. The CDR3 covers 17 residues. Trimming cost V 6 bases and J 5 bases; bases outside gene matches: 17. CDR1 is MNHNS and CDR2 is SASEGT in the germline V gene. This CDR3 reads CASSSTPGTSISHEQYF. The CDR3 DNA reads as TGTGCCAGCAGCTCTACTCCCGGGACTAGCATTTCCCACGAGCAGTACTTC.

This clonotype appeared many times. The chain couples TRBV19 to TRBJ2-7; D remains ambiguous. The CDR3 contains 13 residues. Germline CDR1 is LNHDA and CDR2 is SQIVND (reference sequence). V lost 3 bases to trimming and J lost 3 bases, with 9 bases between them. The CDR3 DNA reads as TGTGCCAGTAGTATTTTGGTTCACTACGAGCAGTACTTC. Its protein product is CASSILVHYEQYF. Combining the CDR3 with reference TRBV19 and TRBJ2-7 gives the whole variable domain DGGITQSPKYLFRKEGQNVTLSCEQNLNHDAMYWYRQDPGQGLRLIYYSQIVNDFQKGDIAEGYSVSREKKESFPLTVTSAQKNPTAFYLCASSILVHYEQYFGPGTRLTVT.

This clonotype has ten or more counts. The rearrangement links TRBV6-6 to TRBJ1-2; TRBD1 might be the D (5 bases). Germline V CDR1 and CDR2: MNHNY, SVGAGI (reference sequence). The ends were cut back, 0 bases at V and 2 bases at J, with 7 bases in the middle. The CDR3 covers 14 residues. The chain's CDR3 is CASSYSGENYGYTF. The DNA of the CDR3 is TGTGCCAGCAGTTACTCGGGGGAAAACTATGGCTACACCTTC.

This clonotype was seen many times. The J gene is TRBJ1-5, the V gene TRBV20-1; the D gene is possibly TRBD1 (5 bases). Trimming shortened V by 6 bases and J by 4 bases, and 13 bases separated the two germline ends. CDR1 is DFQATT and CDR2 is SNEGSKA in the germline V gene (reference sequence). The CDR3 has 13 residues. This chain's CDR3 is CSAHDSPNQPQHF. The CDR3 DNA reads as TGCAGTGCCCACGACAGTCCTAATCAGCCCCAGCATTTT.

This clonotype was recorded many times. The chain's CDR3 is CASSLEGGSEAFF. The CDR3 DNA follows: TGTGCCAGCAGCTTAGAGGGGGGCAGTGAAGCTTTCTTT. This sequence joins TRBV7-2 and TRBJ1-1, with D possibly matching TRBD1 (6 bases). The CDR3 has 13 amino acids. Germline V gene lookup returns CDR1 SGHTA and CDR2 FQGNSA. Trimming shortened V by 1 base and J by 7 bases, and 10 bases separated the two germline ends.

The gene calls are TRBV3-1 and TRBJ2-1, with 12 bases aligning to TRBD2. The CDR3 consists of 17 residues. Trimming at V came to 3 bases and at J to 5 bases, leaving 8 bases not matched to a gene. The germline gives CDR1 LGHDT, CDR2 YNNKEL (reference sequence). CDR3 sequence reads: CASSQGGTSGFDNEQFF. The CDR3 DNA is TGTGCCAGCAGCCAGGGGGGGACTAGCGGGTTTGACAATGAGCAGTTCTTC.

As regards this clonotype: The junction and the germline gene differ at one end; a read error may be behind it. V and J are TRBV20-1 and TRBJ2-7; D possibly matches TRBD1 or TRBD2 (5 bases each). CDR3 length equals 14 residues. Germline CDR1 DFQATT, CDR2 SNEGSKA (reference sequence). The CDR3 here is CSARVPGAGYEKYF. In nucleotides, the CDR3 is TGCAGTGCTAGAGTCCCCGGGGCTGGCTACGAGAAGTACTTC.

Regarding this clonotype: This could be a read error, since a much larger clone is one nucleotide away. The rearrangement uses TRBV5-1 and TRBJ1-1; a possible D gene is TRBD1 (6 bases). CDR1 and CDR2 from the germline V gene are SGHRS and YFSETQ. The CDR3 runs 14 residues. The CDR3 region is CVSSLDRQNTEAFF. The CDR3 coding sequence is TGCGTCAGCAGCTTGGACAGACAGAACACTGAAGCTTTCTTT.

As concerns this clonotype: Sequence at one end of the junction differs from germline and may be a read error. The chain has TRBV6-6 and TRBJ1-1; 9 bases agree with TRBD1. Germline V lookup: CDR1 MNHNY, CDR2 SVGAGI (reference sequence). The CDR3 covers 16 residues. CDR3 in amino acids: CASSCSPGQGKTEALF. The CDR3 DNA reads as TGTGCCAGCAGTTGCTCCCCGGGACAGGGAAAGACTGAAGCTTTATTT.

At least ten counts were recorded for this clonotype. The chain joins TRBV14 to TRBJ1-1; D gene uncertain. The CDR3 contains 11 residues. V shed 5 bases and J shed 11 bases, with 12 bases lying between them. Germline CDR1 is SGHDN and CDR2 is FVKESK. The CDR3 bases are TGTGCCAGCAGCTTTCCCCTGACGGCTTTCTTT. This translates into CASSFPLTAFF.

This clonotype was counted at least ten times. The chain joins TRBV7-9 to TRBJ1-1, with D unclear. Germline V lookup: CDR1 SEHNR, CDR2 FQNEAQ (reference sequence). The V gene lost 3 bases and the J gene lost 0 bases, with 11 bases spanning the gap. This CDR3 comprises 15 residues. The CDR3 DNA follows: TGTGCCAGCAGCTTTTTCTCCCAGTTGAACACTGAAGCTTTCTTT. Its protein is CASSFFSQLNTEAFF.

This clonotype was seen just once. The chain couples TRBV6-1 to TRBJ2-1, with 8 nucleotides matching TRBD1. Germline trimming cut 5 bases from V and 7 bases from J; bases unmatched to any gene: 7. Germline values: CDR1 MNHNS, CDR2 SASEGT. The CDR3 length is 14 residues. CDR3: CASSPGGQFNEQFF. DNA of the CDR3: TGTGCCAGCAGTCCAGGGGGCCAGTTTAATGAGCAGTTCTTC.